Below, 22 T cell receptor beta chains from the same sample are listed, as sequenced in a study of T cell changes during pregnancy in multiple sclerosis. The data were produced by immunoSEQ multiplex PCR, yet TCRdb's version contains in-frame clones alone and is incomplete. The sample contains approximately 100,000 clones, 92% of which appear only once. The sample in question was peripheral blood, obtained after pregnancy. These receptor sequences come from a female donor with multiple sclerosis, enrolled in a pregnancy study.

CDR3 residues: CAIRAETLYEQYF. DNA of the CDR3: TGTGCCATCAGGGCAGAAACCTTATACGAGCAGTACTTC. The V gene is TRBV10-3, the J gene TRBJ2-7; D remains ambiguous. The V end was cut by 6 bases, the J end by 4 bases, with 13 bases between. This CDR3 region has 13 residues. The germline V gene encodes CDR1 ENHRY and CDR2 SYGVKD.

V gene TRBV18 combines with J gene TRBJ2-7, with TRBD2 identical over 11 bases. V shed 1 base and J 6 bases; nucleotides not matched to a gene: 14. From germline, CDR1 is KGHSH and CDR2 LQKENI. The CDR3 is 18 amino acids. This CDR3 reads CASSPLAGGPVGSGEQYF. DNA for the CDR3: TGTGCCAGCTCACCACTAGCGGGGGGGCCAGTCGGGAGCGGCGAGCAGTACTTC.

The chain combines TRBV7-2 with TRBJ1-4; 9 bases are shared with TRBD1. Germline V lookup: CDR1 SGHTA, CDR2 FQGNSA. J was trimmed by 5 bases and V by 5 bases; bases with no gene match: 6. This CDR3 comprises 15 residues. The CDR3 nucleotides read TGTGCCAGCAGCGGGACCGGGACAGGGAATGAAAAACTGTTTTTT. Amino acids: CASSGTGTGNEKLFF.

CDR3 protein: CASSNLGALDTGELFF. CDR3 DNA: TGTGCCAGCAGCAATTTGGGGGCTTTGGACACCGGGGAGCTGTTTTTT. The chain recombines TRBV5-4 with TRBJ2-2; maybe TRBD1 (6 bases). CDR1 and CDR2 (germline): SGHNT, YYREEE (reference sequence). This CDR3 spans 16 amino acids. Trimming shortened V by 4 bases and J by 3 bases, and 16 bases separated the two germline ends.

V is TRBV7-9 and J is TRBJ2-1, with TRBD2 matching over 10 bases. Germline CDR1 SEHNR, CDR2 FQNEAQ (reference sequence). The CDR3 has 15 amino acids. V was pared by 7 bases and J by 5 bases, with 8 bases of the junction left unmatched. The CDR3 sequence: CASKAGGGGNNEQFF. The CDR3 DNA sequence: TGTGCCAGCAAAGCGGGAGGGGGGGGGAACAATGAGCAGTTCTTC.

The V call is TRBV5-1, the J call TRBJ2-7; 9 bases agree with TRBD1. This CDR3 is built from 15 residues. Unmatched junction bases numbered 5, after V lost 4 bases and J lost 0 bases. Germline V gene lookup returns CDR1 SGHRS and CDR2 YFSETQ. The CDR3 reads CASSPWTGASYEQYF. As DNA, the CDR3 is TGCGCCAGCAGCCCTTGGACAGGGGCCTCCTACGAGCAGTACTTC.

The rearrangement joins TRBV7-8 to TRBJ2-6; 7 bases map to TRBD1. Germline V gene data show CDR1 as SGHVS and CDR2 as FQNEAQ. The CDR3 is 20 amino acids. V was clipped by 1 base and J by 0 bases; unmatched bases: 12. The CDR3 is CASSLGMTGLLFSGANVLTF. Written as DNA, the CDR3 is TGTGCCAGCAGCTTAGGAATGACAGGGCTTCTATTCTCTGGGGCCAACGTCCTGACTTTC.

The chain combines TRBV19 with TRBJ1-1; 7 bases fit TRBD1. The CDR3 length is 14 residues. The germline V gene encodes CDR1 LNHDA and CDR2 SQIVND (reference sequence). V was clipped by 7 bases and J by 0 bases; unmatched bases: 5. The CDR3 sequence is CASILQGLNTEAFF. The CDR3 nucleotides read TGTGCCAGTATCCTACAGGGGCTGAACACTGAAGCTTTCTTT.

The chain employs TRBV30 and TRBJ2-5, with TRBD1 matching over 9 bases. The CDR3 consists of 15 residues. The J segment lost 2 bases and the V segment lost 1 base, leaving 5 bases of the junction unmatched. Germline CDR1 and CDR2: GTSNPN and SVGIG (reference sequence). CDR3 nucleotide sequence: TGTGCCTGGAGTGGCCTTGGACAGGGGCAAGAGACCCAGTACTTC. It translates to CAWSGLGQGQETQYF. Drawing the rest from reference TRBV30 and TRBJ2-5, the complete variable domain is SQTIHQWPATLVQPVGSPLSLECTVEGTSNPNLYWYRQAAGRGLQLLFYSVGIGQISSEVPQNLSASRPQDRQFILSSKKLLLSDSGFYLCAWSGLGQGQETQYFGPGTRLLVL.

This clone has just one count. The chain links TRBV27 to TRBJ2-7; unclear D gene. The germline V gene encodes CDR1 MNHEY and CDR2 SMNVEV (reference sequence). The CDR3 is made up of 13 amino acids. V was trimmed by 4 bases and J by 2 bases, leaving 9 bases between them. The CDR3 region has the DNA TGTGCCAGCAGTTCCAGTGGGCCCTACGAGCAGTACTTC. Translation gives CASSSSGPYEQYF.

This chain joins TRBV7-2 and TRBJ1-2; 7 bases map to TRBD1. Germline loops: CDR1 SGHTA, CDR2 FQGNSA. J gave up 3 bases and V 1 base, and 5 bases lay outside the gene matches. This CDR3 has 15 residues. CDR3 sequence reads: CASSLEPGGYYGYTF. The CDR3 DNA is TGTGCCAGCAGCTTAGAGCCAGGGGGGTACTATGGCTACACCTTC.

This chain uses TRBV27 with TRBJ1-5, with 7 bases fitting TRBD1. Unmatched junction bases numbered 5, after V lost 6 bases and J lost 3 bases. This CDR3 spans 14 amino acids. Germline loops: CDR1 MNHEY, CDR2 SMNVEV (reference sequence). The CDR3, as DNA: TGTGCCAGCAGCCGGGACAGCCACAATCAGCCCCAGCATTTT. Residues: CASSRDSHNQPQHF.

This rearrangement joins TRBV28 to TRBJ2-3, with TRBD2 matching over 14 bases. The length of the CDR3 is 14 residues. After removal of 10 bases from V and 6 bases from J, the junction contained 6 bases not matched to a gene. The germline gives CDR1 MDHEN, CDR2 SYDVKM. The CDR3 here is CAIKTSGRADTQYF. The CDR3 nucleotides are TGTGCCATCAAGACTAGCGGGAGGGCTGATACGCAGTATTTT. Full variable domain (outside the CDR3, taken from reference TRBV28 and TRBJ2-3): DVKVTQSSRYLVKRTGEKVFLECVQDMDHENMFWYRQDPGLGLRLIYFSYDVKMKEKGDIPEGYSVSREKKERFSLILESASTNQTSMYLCAIKTSGRADTQYFGPGTRLTVL.

V gene TRBV11-2 combines with J gene TRBJ1-1; D gene uncertain. V lost 5 bases and J 5 bases, leaving 6 bases between the germline ends. The CDR3 covers 11 residues. CDR1 is SGHAT, CDR2 FQNNGV, per germline. CDR3: CASSLRTEAFF. In DNA, the CDR3 is TGTGCCAGCAGCCTTCGGACTGAAGCTTTCTTT.

The chain links TRBV5-5 to TRBJ1-1; D is undetermined. Trimming left V 0 bases short and J 0 bases short, with 9 bases between. The germline CDR1 and CDR2 sequences are SGHKS and YYEKEE (reference sequence). This CDR3 spans 15 amino acids. The CDR3 reads CASSLALSMNTEAFF. For the CDR3, the DNA is TGTGCCAGCAGCTTGGCCTTGAGTATGAACACTGAAGCTTTCTTT. Complete variable domain (other parts from reference TRBV5-5 and TRBJ1-1): DAGVTQSPTHLIKTRGQQVTLRCSPISGHKSVSWYQQVLGQGPQFIFQYYEKEERGRGNFPDRFSARQFPNYSSELNVNALLLGDSALYLCASSLALSMNTEAFFGQGTRLTVV.

This chain connects TRBV2 to TRBJ2-2; the match to TRBD1 covers 7 bases. CDR1 is SNHLY, CDR2 FYNNEI, per germline. The CDR3 extends over 17 amino acids. Trimming at V came to 0 bases and at J to 5 bases, leaving 9 bases not matched to a gene. CDR3 sequence: CASSEARAGGRTGELFF. The CDR3 DNA is TGTGCCAGCAGTGAAGCGCGGGCAGGGGGTAGGACCGGGGAGCTGTTTTTT.

The rearrangement links TRBV30 to TRBJ2-2; 9 positions match TRBD1. Germline V CDR1 and CDR2: GTSNPN, SVGIG (reference sequence). Trimming removed 5 bases from V and 5 bases from J; junction bases left unmatched: 9. The CDR3 loop spans 15 amino acids. In DNA form, the CDR3 reads TGTGCCTGGGGTAGGGACAGGGCGGGAACCGGGGAGCTGTTTTTT. This sequence encodes CAWGRDRAGTGELFF.

This chain uses TRBV28 with TRBJ1-2; the match to TRBD1 covers 11 bases. After removal of 6 bases from V and 8 bases from J, the junction contained 5 bases not matched to a gene. Germline V gives CDR1 MDHEN, CDR2 SYDVKM. This CDR3 spans 13 amino acids. Written as DNA, the CDR3 is TGTGCCAGCAGGCGGACAGGGGGCGGGGGCTACACCTTC. Protein product: CASRRTGGGGYTF.

CDR3 sequence reads: CAWSTPLRTGYEQYF. CDR3 coding DNA: TGTGCCTGGAGTACACCCTTAAGGACAGGCTACGAGCAGTACTTC. The V call is TRBV30, the J call TRBJ2-7; 7 positions agree with TRBD1. The CDR3 totals 15 residues. The V and J ends lost 2 bases and 3 bases, in that order; junction bases with no gene match: 10. Germline-derived CDR1 and CDR2 are GTSNPN and SVGIG (reference sequence). The full variable domain, its missing parts supplied by reference TRBV30 and TRBJ2-7, is SQTIHQWPATLVQPVGSPLSLECTVEGTSNPNLYWYRQAAGRGLQLLFYSVGIGQISSEVPQNLSASRPQDRQFILSSKKLLLSDSGFYLCAWSTPLRTGYEQYFGPGTRLTVT.

The V gene is TRBV28, the J gene TRBJ2-3; maybe TRBD1 (7 bases). Per germline, CDR1 MDHEN and CDR2 SYDVKM. V lost 7 bases and J lost 1, with 12 bases in between. CDR3 size: 14 residues. CDR3 nucleotide sequence: TGTGCCAGCATGGAGGGGGCGCGCACAGATACGCAGTATTTT. This sequence encodes CASMEGARTDTQYF.

In this sample, this clone turned up once. The V gene is TRBV19, the J gene TRBJ2-1; 11 bases match TRBD2. Germline V gene lookup returns CDR1 LNHDA and CDR2 SQIVND (reference sequence). V was pared by 5 bases and J by 5 bases, with 5 bases of the junction left unmatched. The CDR3 contains 15 residues. CDR3 DNA: TGTGCCAGTAGTGCCCGACTAGCGGGGAACAATGAGCAGTTCTTC. Translating gives CASSARLAGNNEQFF.

The chain couples TRBV6-1 to TRBJ2-5; TRBD1 agrees at 8 bases. Trimming cost V 4 bases and J 1 base; bases outside gene matches: 11. CDR3 size: 17 residues. Germline V gene lookup returns CDR1 MNHNS and CDR2 SASEGT. The CDR3 protein is CASSAEGTGTGQETQYF. The CDR3 nucleotides read TGTGCCAGCAGTGCCGAAGGGACCGGGACAGGCCAAGAGACCCAGTACTTC.